Listed below are T cell receptor beta chains from one sample, sequenced in a study of blood T cell repertoires in COVID-19. TCRdb's table, derived via immunoSEQ multiplex PCR, lists solely in-frame clones and lacks some. Seen here are a few hundred thousand clones, over 80% observed once, and the top ten hold around 8.9%. Source material: PBMCs or T cells enriched from blood (not recorded which). All receptors derive from a woman aged 18-35 years who had recovered from COVID-19. Each CDR3 is given with its conserved first and last residue. Fields, in order: V gene, clone size, D gene, J gene, CDR3 DNA, CDR3 protein. D genes are given only for firm matches. The size entry is marked missing in some rows and otherwise reads once, few, many or a size class.

v_gene: TRBV3-1/TRBV3-2; abundance: NA; d_gene: TRBD1; j_gene: TRBJ2-2; CDR3nt: TGTGCCAGCAGCCAAGGACCGGGACAGGGTCTTAACACCGGGGAGCTGTTTTTT; CDR3aa: CASSQGPGQGLNTGELFF
v_gene: TRBV4-2; abundance: NA; d_gene: NA; j_gene: TRBJ2-7; CDR3nt: TGTGCCAGCAGCCTGAGGGGGGGGCGCGCCTACGAGCAGTACTTC; CDR3aa: CASSLRGGRAYEQYF
v_gene: TRBV7-6; abundance: NA; d_gene: TRBD2; j_gene: TRBJ2-2; CDR3nt: TGTGCCAGCAGCTATACTAGCGGGGACACCGGGGAGCTGTTTTTT; CDR3aa: CASSYTSGDTGELFF
v_gene: TRBV4-3; abundance: NA; d_gene: TRBD1; j_gene: TRBJ1-2; CDR3nt: TGCGCCAGCAGCCAAGAACCGGGACAGGGATATGGCTACACCTTC; CDR3aa: CASSQEPGQGYGYTF
v_gene: TRBV7-8; abundance: NA; d_gene: TRBD2; j_gene: TRBJ2-1; CDR3nt: TGTGCCAGCAGCTTAGGAAAAGGGGAGGGCTACAATGAGCAGTTCTTC; CDR3aa: CASSLGKGEGYNEQFF
v_gene: TRBV27; abundance: NA; d_gene: TRBD1; j_gene: TRBJ1-5; CDR3nt: TGTGCCAGCAAGCAGCTGACAGGGGATACCAATCAGCCCCAGCATTTT; CDR3aa: CASKQLTGDTNQPQHF
v_gene: TRBV7-3; abundance: NA; d_gene: NA; j_gene: TRBJ2-3; CDR3nt: TGTGCCAGCAGCCCCCGGGACATCGATGTCACAGATACGCAGTATTTT; CDR3aa: CASSPRDIDVTDTQYF
v_gene: TRBV25-1; abundance: NA; d_gene: TRBD1; j_gene: TRBJ1-1; CDR3nt: TGTGCCAGCAGTCCGCACAGGGGTGCGAACACTGAAGCTTTCTTT; CDR3aa: CASSPHRGANTEAFF
v_gene: TRBV5-1; abundance: NA; d_gene: TRBD2; j_gene: TRBJ2-1; CDR3nt: TGCGCCAGCAGCTGGAGCGGGGGGGCTGTCGAGCAGTTCTTC; CDR3aa: CASSWSGGAVEQFF
v_gene: TRBV28; abundance: NA; d_gene: TRBD1; j_gene: TRBJ2-2; CDR3nt: TGTGCCAGCAGTCTCAACAGGGGATGGGCCACCGGGGAGCTGTTTTTT; CDR3aa: CASSLNRGWATGELFF
v_gene: TRBV19; abundance: NA; d_gene: TRBD1; j_gene: TRBJ1-6; CDR3nt: TGTGCCAGTAGTATTCTCGGCGACAGGGCTTTACCCCTCCACTTT; CDR3aa: CASSILGDRALPLHF
v_gene: TRBV7-9; abundance: NA; d_gene: TRBD1; j_gene: TRBJ2-5; CDR3nt: TGTGCCAGCAGCTTAGCGGGGACAGAAGAGACCCAGTACTTC; CDR3aa: CASSLAGTEETQYF
v_gene: TRBV5-1; abundance: NA; d_gene: TRBD2; j_gene: TRBJ2-7; CDR3nt: TGCGCCAGCAGTAGGCAGGGAGGGTCCTACGAGCAGTACTTC; CDR3aa: CASSRQGGSYEQYF
v_gene: TRBV7-3; abundance: NA; d_gene: TRBD2; j_gene: TRBJ2-1; CDR3nt: TGTGCCAGCAGCTCCGGGACTAGCGGCTACAATGAGCAGTTCTTC; CDR3aa: CASSSGTSGYNEQFF
v_gene: TRBV28; abundance: NA; d_gene: NA; j_gene: TRBJ1-5; CDR3nt: TGTGCCAGCAGATACTCGCAGGGCGGTCAGCCCCAGCATTTT; CDR3aa: CASRYSQGGQPQHF
v_gene: TRBV19; abundance: few; d_gene: NA; j_gene: TRBJ1-1; CDR3nt: TGTGCCAGTAGTATGACACTTAACACTGAAGCTTTCTTT; CDR3aa: CASSMTLNTEAFF
v_gene: TRBV28; abundance: NA; d_gene: TRBD1; j_gene: TRBJ1-2; CDR3nt: TGTGCCAGCAGTCGCACGGGACAGCACTATGGCTACACCTTC; CDR3aa: CASSRTGQHYGYTF
v_gene: TRBV27; abundance: NA; d_gene: TRBD2; j_gene: TRBJ2-1; CDR3nt: TGTGCCAGCAGTTTAGCTAGCGGGGGGGGCGGGTTGCCCTACAATGAGCAGTTCTTC; CDR3aa: CASSLASGGGGLPYNEQFF
v_gene: TRBV7-3; abundance: NA; d_gene: TRBD1; j_gene: TRBJ2-7; CDR3nt: TGTGCCAGCAGCTTAATGGGGCCGGGACAGGGAGACTACGAGCAGTACTTC; CDR3aa: CASSLMGPGQGDYEQYF
v_gene: TRBV4-3; abundance: NA; d_gene: TRBD1; j_gene: TRBJ1-6; CDR3nt: TGCGCCAGCAGCCAAGACCCCTGGCAGGGGGTAGGTTCACCCCTCCACTTT; CDR3aa: CASSQDPWQGVGSPLHF
v_gene: TRBV4-3; abundance: NA; d_gene: NA; j_gene: TRBJ1-1; CDR3nt: TGCGCCAGCAGCCAAGTCTTGGGGCGCCCAGCTGAAGCTTTCTTT; CDR3aa: CASSQVLGRPAEAFF
v_gene: TRBV4-2; abundance: NA; d_gene: TRBD2; j_gene: TRBJ2-5; CDR3nt: TGTGCCAGCAGCCAAGAGGTGGCAGCGGGAGGGCCTTGGAAGGAGACCCAGTACTTC; CDR3aa: CASSQEVAAGGPWKETQYF
v_gene: TRBV9; abundance: NA; d_gene: TRBD1; j_gene: TRBJ1-2; CDR3nt: TGTGCCAGCAGCGTAAATCCCTACCAGGGGGCGGGGGACTACACCTTC; CDR3aa: CASSVNPYQGAGDYTF
v_gene: TRBV7-9; abundance: NA; d_gene: NA; j_gene: TRBJ2-5; CDR3nt: TGTGCCAGCAGCCATTTTGGGCCTCAAGAGACCCAGTACTTC; CDR3aa: CASSHFGPQETQYF
v_gene: TRBV20-1; abundance: NA; d_gene: NA; j_gene: TRBJ1-1; CDR3nt: TGCAGTGCTAGTTTTTCCGAGCGGAGAGAAGCTTTCTTT; CDR3aa: CSASFSERREAFF
v_gene: TRBV7-8; abundance: NA; d_gene: TRBD1; j_gene: TRBJ2-7; CDR3nt: TGTGCCAGCAGCGTCGGTTTCGGACAGGCCTACGAGCAGTACTTC; CDR3aa: CASSVGFGQAYEQYF
v_gene: TRBV10-3; abundance: NA; d_gene: NA; j_gene: TRBJ1-5; CDR3nt: TGTGCCATCAGTGAGCCATCAGGAGGAAATAGCAATCAGCCCCAGCATTTT; CDR3aa: CAISEPSGGNSNQPQHF
v_gene: TRBV13; abundance: NA; d_gene: TRBD2; j_gene: TRBJ2-2; CDR3nt: TGTGCCAGCAGCTTACGACTAGCGGGAGGATTGAACACCGGGGAGCTGTTTTTT; CDR3aa: CASSLRLAGGLNTGELFF